A selection of T cell receptor beta chains follows, all from one sample in a study of Ad26.COV2.S vaccination and SARS-CoV-2 variants. Sequencing used immunoSEQ multiplex PCR; TCRdb keeps in-frame clones, though not all of them. The table lists about 400,000 clones, around 89% of them singletons, with approximately 1.9% in the top ten. Sequenced material: peripheral blood, taken in a trial of Ad26.COV2.S vaccine versus placebo. The receptors here all came from a person between 18 and 65 years old who received the Ad26.COV2.S COVID-19 vaccine or a placebo. CDR3s include the opening cysteine and the closing phenylalanine or tryptophan. A D gene is named only where the DNA matches it firmly. The size field is filled for only some rows; it gives once, few, many or a size class.

d_call cdr3_length clone_size j_call v_call cdr3_nt cdr3_aa
NA 12 once TRBJ2-1 TRBV11-2 TGTGCCAGCAGCTTAGTAGGTAATGAGCAGTTCTTC CASSLVGNEQFF
NA 12 few TRBJ2-1 TRBV5-4 TGTGCCAGCAGCTTGGAACGGGGAGAGCAGTTCTTC CASSLERGEQFF
NA 14 NA TRBJ2-7 TRBV9 TGTGCCAGCAGCGTAGAGGTTCATGATTACGAGCAGTACTTC CASSVEVHDYEQYF
NA 13 NA TRBJ2-2 TRBV3-1/TRBV3-2 TGTGCCAGCAGCCAAGAACTTGTCGGGGAGCTGTTTTTT CASSQELVGELFF
NA 14 NA TRBJ1-5 TRBV30 TGTGCCTGGAGTGACGGGACCTCTTCTCAGCCCCAGCATTTT CAWSDGTSSQPQHF
NA 14 NA TRBJ1-3 TRBV6-1 TGTGCCAGCAGTGAAATGAACTCTGGAAACACCATATATTTT CASSEMNSGNTIYF
NA 13 NA TRBJ1-6 TRBV27 TGTGCCAGCAGTTTAAGGGATAATTCACCCCTCCACTTT CASSLRDNSPLHF
NA 16 NA TRBJ1-6 TRBV28 TGTGCCAGCAGTTATCACTCGGGGGTTCTAGATTCACCCCTCCACTTT CASSYHSGVLDSPLHF
TRBD1 15 NA TRBJ1-5 TRBV6-5 TGTGCCAGCAGTCCGACAGGGTCGGGCAATCAGCCCCAGCATTTT CASSPTGSGNQPQHF
TRBD2 20 NA TRBJ2-1 TRBV30 TGTGCCTGGACCGGGCCCGGTTGGGGCTGGGAAGCGGGAGGAGGGGTTGAGCAGTTCTTC CAWTGPGWGWEAGGGVEQFF
NA 15 NA TRBJ2-3 TRBV5-1 TGCGCCAGCAGCCCACCTGGACTGAAGGCAGATACGCAGTATTTT CASSPPGLKADTQYF
NA 14 NA TRBJ2-7 TRBV20-1 TGCAGTGCTAGTCCGGGGACGGACTCCTACGAGCAGTACTTC CSASPGTDSYEQYF
NA 23 NA TRBJ2-7 TRBV21-1 TGTGCCAGCAGCAAAACGGATGGCTTAAGGGCTAGCGGGATCCCCTGTCACCGATACGAGCAGTACTTC CASSKTDGLRASGIPCHRYEQYF
TRBD1 12 NA TRBJ1-2 TRBV19 TGTGCCAGTAGTACTCGGACAGGGCGGAACACCTTC CASSTRTGRNTF
TRBD1 15 NA TRBJ1-3 TRBV19 TGTGCCAGTAGTACGACAGGGAAGAATGGAAACACCATATATTTT CASSTTGKNGNTIYF
NA 12 NA TRBJ2-1 TRBV11-3 TGTGCCAGCAGCCCGGGTGAGAATGAGCAGTTCTTC CASSPGENEQFF
TRBD1 14 once TRBJ1-1 TRBV28 TGTGCCAGCAGTTTCTCGGGACAGGGAGAGGGAGGTTTCTTT CASSFSGQGEGGFF
NA 16 NA TRBJ2-5 TRBV24-1 TGTGCCACCAGTTCCCCAACCCTTACCGGCCAAGAGACCCAGTACTTC CATSSPTLTGQETQYF
NA 11 NA TRBJ1-5 TRBV2 TGTGCCAGCAGCTACTCCGAGCCCCAGCATTTT CASSYSEPQHF
NA 12 NA TRBJ2-1 TRBV11-2 TGTGCCAGCAGCTTAGGTGACAATGAGCAGTTCTTC CASSLGDNEQFF
TRBD1 13 NA TRBJ1-2 TRBV12-3/TRBV12-4 TGTGCCAGCAGAACCGGGACAGTCCTTGACTACACCTTC CASRTGTVLDYTF
NA 13 once TRBJ2-4 TRBV5-1 TGCGCCAGCAGCTCCGGGGTGTCGGACATTCAGTACTTC CASSSGVSDIQYF
NA 14 NA TRBJ2-3 TRBV19 TGTGCCACCCTTGACAGTCTAATCACAGATACGCAGTATTTT CATLDSLITDTQYF
TRBD2 15 NA TRBJ2-2 TRBV7-9 TGTGCCAGCAGCCTAACTAGCGGGACTTTCGGGGAGCTGTTTTTT CASSLTSGTFGELFF
NA 14 NA TRBJ2-2 TRBV18 TGTGCCAGCTCACCATCGAGGAACACCGGGGAGCTGTTTTTT CASSPSRNTGELFF
NA 15 NA TRBJ2-7 TRBV13 TGTGCCAGCACCTTCGGACGGCAGGACTCCTACGAGCAGTACTTC CASTFGRQDSYEQYF
TRBD1 15 NA TRBJ2-5 TRBV28 TGTGCCAGCAGTCCGGGACAGGGAGGTTTGGAGACCCAGTACTTC CASSPGQGGLETQYF